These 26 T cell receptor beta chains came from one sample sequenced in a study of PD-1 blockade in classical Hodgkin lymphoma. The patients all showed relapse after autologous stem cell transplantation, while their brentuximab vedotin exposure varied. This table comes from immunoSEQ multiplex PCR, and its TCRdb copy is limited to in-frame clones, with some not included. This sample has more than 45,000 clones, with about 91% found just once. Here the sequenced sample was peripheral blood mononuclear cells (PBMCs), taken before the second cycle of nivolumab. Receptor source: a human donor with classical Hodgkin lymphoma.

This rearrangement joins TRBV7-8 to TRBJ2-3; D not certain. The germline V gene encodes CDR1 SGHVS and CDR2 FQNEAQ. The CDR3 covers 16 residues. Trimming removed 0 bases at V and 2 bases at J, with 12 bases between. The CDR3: CASSLAVVMVTDTQYF. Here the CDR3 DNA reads TGTGCCAGCAGCTTAGCGGTAGTAATGGTCACAGATACGCAGTATTTT.

For the CDR3, the DNA is TGTGCCTGGAGTATACCCGGGACAGGGGGCTTTCAAGAGACCCAGTACTTC. It codes for CAWSIPGTGGFQETQYF. V is TRBV30 and J is TRBJ2-5, with 12 bases matching TRBD1. V lost 2 bases to trimming and J lost 2 bases; unmatched junction nucleotides: 9. Germline CDR1 and CDR2: GTSNPN and SVGIG (reference sequence). The CDR3 is 17 residues long.

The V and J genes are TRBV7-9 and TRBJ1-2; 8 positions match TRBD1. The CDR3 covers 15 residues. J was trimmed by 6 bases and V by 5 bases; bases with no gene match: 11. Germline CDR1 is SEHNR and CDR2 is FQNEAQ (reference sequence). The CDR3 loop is CASSGRTGRDDGYTF. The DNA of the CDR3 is TGTGCCAGCAGCGGTCGGACAGGGAGGGATGATGGCTACACCTTC. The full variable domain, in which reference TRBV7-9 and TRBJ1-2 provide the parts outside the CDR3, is DTGVSQNPRHKITKRGQNVTFRCDPISEHNRLYWYRQTLGQGPEFLTYFQNEAQLEKSRLLSDRFSAERPKGSFSTLEIQRTEQGDSAMYLCASSGRTGRDDGYTFGSGTRLTVV.

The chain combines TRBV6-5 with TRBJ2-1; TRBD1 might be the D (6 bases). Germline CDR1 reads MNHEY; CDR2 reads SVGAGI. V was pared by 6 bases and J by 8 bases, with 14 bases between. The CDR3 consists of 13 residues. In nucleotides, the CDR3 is TGTGCCAGCAGGGGGGCAGGACTGTATGAGCAGTTCTTC. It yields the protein CASRGAGLYEQFF.

CDR3 region: CASSPFDINGNTIYF. CDR3 DNA: TGTGCCAGCTCACCATTCGACATCAATGGAAACACCATATATTTT. The J gene is TRBJ1-3, the V gene TRBV18; no reliable D call. The CDR3 runs 15 residues. The V gene lost 2 bases and the J gene lost 3 bases, with 11 bases spanning the gap. Germline-derived CDR1 and CDR2 are KGHSH and LQKENI. The full variable domain, its missing parts supplied by reference TRBV18 and TRBJ1-3, is NAGVMQNPRHLVRRRGQEARLRCSPMKGHSHVYWYRQLPEEGLKFMVYLQKENIIDESGMPKERFSAEFPKEGPSILRIQQVVRGDSAAYFCASSPFDINGNTIYFGEGSWLTVV.

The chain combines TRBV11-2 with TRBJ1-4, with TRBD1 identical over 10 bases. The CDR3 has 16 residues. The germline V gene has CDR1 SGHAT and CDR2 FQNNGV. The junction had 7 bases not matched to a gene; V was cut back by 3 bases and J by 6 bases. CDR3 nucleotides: TGTGCCAGCAGCTTTAATTTTGGGACAGGGGATGAAAAACTGTTTTTT. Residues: CASSFNFGTGDEKLFF.

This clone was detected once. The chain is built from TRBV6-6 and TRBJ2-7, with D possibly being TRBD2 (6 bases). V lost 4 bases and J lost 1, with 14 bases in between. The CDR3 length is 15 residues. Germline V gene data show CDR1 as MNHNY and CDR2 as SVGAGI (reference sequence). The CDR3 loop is CASSLSGPGSYEQYF. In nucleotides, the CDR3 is TGTGCCAGCAGTTTAAGCGGGCCCGGATCCTACGAGCAGTACTTC.

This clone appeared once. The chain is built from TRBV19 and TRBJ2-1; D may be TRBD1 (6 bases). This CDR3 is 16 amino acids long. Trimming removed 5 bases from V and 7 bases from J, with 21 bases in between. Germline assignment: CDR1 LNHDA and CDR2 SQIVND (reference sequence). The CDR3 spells CASSHSGVAFTNEQFF. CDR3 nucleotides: TGTGCCAGTAGTCACTCAGGGGTAGCTTTTACAAATGAGCAGTTCTTC.

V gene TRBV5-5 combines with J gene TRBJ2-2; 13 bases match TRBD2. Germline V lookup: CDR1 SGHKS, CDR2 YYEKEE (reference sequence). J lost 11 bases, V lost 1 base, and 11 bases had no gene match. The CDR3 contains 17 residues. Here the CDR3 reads CASSLLTSGGPIGELFF. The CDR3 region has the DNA TGTGCCAGCAGCTTGCTGACTAGCGGGGGGCCGATCGGAGAGCTGTTTTTT.

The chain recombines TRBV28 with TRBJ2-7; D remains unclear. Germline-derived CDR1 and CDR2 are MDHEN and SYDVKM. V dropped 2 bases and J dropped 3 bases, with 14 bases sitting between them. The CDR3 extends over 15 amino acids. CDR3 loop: CASSLDLTALYEQYF. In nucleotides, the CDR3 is TGTGCCAGCAGTTTAGATCTAACAGCCCTCTACGAGCAGTACTTC.

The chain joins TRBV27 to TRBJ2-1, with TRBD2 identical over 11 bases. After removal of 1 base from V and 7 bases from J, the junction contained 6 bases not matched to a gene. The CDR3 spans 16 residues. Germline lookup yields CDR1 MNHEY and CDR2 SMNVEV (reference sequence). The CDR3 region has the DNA TGTGCCAGCAGTTTATTGGTAGCGGGAGGGCTAAATGAGCAGTTCTTC. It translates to CASSLLVAGGLNEQFF.

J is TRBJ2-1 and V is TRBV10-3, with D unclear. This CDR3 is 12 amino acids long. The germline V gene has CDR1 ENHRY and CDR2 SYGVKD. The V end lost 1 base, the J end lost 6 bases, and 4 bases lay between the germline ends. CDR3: CAISELGNEQFF. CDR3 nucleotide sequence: TGTGCCATCAGTGAGTTGGGCAATGAGCAGTTCTTC.

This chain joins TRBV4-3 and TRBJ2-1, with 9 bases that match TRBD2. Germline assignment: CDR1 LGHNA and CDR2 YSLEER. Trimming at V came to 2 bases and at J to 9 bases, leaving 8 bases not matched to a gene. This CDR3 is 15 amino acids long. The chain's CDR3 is CASSQWLAGYSEQFF. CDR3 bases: TGCGCCAGCAGCCAATGGCTAGCGGGATATAGTGAGCAGTTCTTC.

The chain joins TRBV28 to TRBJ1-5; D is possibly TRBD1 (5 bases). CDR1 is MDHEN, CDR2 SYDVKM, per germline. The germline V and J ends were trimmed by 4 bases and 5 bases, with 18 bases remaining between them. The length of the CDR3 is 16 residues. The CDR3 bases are TGTGCCAGCAGTTCGACAGACAACCACGGGCATCAGCCCCAGCATTTT. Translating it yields CASSSTDNHGHQPQHF.

The CDR3 loop is CASSQDWGSDTQYF. As DNA, the CDR3 is TGTGCCAGCAGCCAAGATTGGGGTTCAGATACGCAGTATTTT. The V and J genes are TRBV4-2 and TRBJ2-3; D gene unclear. This CDR3 region has 14 residues. Per the germline V gene, CDR1 is LGHNA and CDR2 is YNFKEQ. V lost 0 bases to trimming and J lost 4 bases, with 8 bases between them.

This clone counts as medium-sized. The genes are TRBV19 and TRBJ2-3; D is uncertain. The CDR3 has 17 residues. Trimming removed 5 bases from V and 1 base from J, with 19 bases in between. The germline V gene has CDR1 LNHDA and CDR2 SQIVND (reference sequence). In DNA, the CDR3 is TGTGCCAGTAGTGCCGATCTACCGGCCGTTGGCACAGATACGCAGTATTTT. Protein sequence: CASSADLPAVGTDTQYF.

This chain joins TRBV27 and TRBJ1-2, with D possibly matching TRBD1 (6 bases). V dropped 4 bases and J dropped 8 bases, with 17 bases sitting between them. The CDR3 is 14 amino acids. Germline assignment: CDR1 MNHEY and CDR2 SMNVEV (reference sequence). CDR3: CASSSQTGLQGYTF. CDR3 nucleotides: TGTGCCAGCAGTTCCCAGACAGGACTCCAGGGCTACACCTTC.

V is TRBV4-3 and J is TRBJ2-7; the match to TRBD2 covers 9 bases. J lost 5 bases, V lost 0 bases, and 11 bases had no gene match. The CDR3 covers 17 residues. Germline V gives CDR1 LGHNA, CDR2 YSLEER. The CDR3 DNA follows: TGCGCCAGCAGCCAAGACTATAGCGGGAGTAGGTTCCACGAGCAGTACTTC. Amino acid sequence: CASSQDYSGSRFHEQYF.

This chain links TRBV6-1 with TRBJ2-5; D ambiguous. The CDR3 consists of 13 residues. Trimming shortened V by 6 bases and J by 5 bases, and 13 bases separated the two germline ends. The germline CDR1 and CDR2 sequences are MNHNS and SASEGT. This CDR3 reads CASRVGSPETQYF. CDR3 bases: TGTGCCAGCAGGGTGGGGTCACCCGAGACCCAGTACTTC.

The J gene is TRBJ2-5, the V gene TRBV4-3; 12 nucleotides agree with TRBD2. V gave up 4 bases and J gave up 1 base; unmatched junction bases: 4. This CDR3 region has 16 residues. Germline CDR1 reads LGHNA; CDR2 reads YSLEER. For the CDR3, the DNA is TGCGCCAGCAGCCGCGTACTAGCGGGAGGCCAAGAGACCCAGTACTTC. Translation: CASSRVLAGGQETQYF.

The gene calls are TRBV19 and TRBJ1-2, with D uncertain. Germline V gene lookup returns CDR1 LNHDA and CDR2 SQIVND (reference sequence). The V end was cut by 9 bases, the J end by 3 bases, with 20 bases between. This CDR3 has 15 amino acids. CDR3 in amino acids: CASQKESLRDYGYTF. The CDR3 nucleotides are TGTGCCAGCCAAAAGGAGTCTCTAAGGGACTATGGCTACACCTTC.

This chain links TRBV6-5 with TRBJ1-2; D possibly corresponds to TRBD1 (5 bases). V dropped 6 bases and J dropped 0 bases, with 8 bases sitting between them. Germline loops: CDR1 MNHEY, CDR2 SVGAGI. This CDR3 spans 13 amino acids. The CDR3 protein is CASRPGPNYGYTF. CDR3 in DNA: TGTGCCAGCAGACCGGGGCCTAACTATGGCTACACCTTC.

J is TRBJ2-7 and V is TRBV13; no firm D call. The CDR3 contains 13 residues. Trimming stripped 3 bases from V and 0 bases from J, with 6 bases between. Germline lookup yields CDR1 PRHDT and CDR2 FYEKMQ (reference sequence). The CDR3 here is CASSLESSYEQYF. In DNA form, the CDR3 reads TGTGCCAGCAGCTTGGAAAGCTCCTACGAGCAGTACTTC.

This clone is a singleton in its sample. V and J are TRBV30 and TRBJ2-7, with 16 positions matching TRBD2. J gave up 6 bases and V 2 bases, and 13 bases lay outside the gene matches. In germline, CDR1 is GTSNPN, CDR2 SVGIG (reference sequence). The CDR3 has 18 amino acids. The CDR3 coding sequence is TGTGCCTGGAGTCCCCCTCCGGGACTAGCGGGGGGGCCAAGCGAGCAGTACTTC. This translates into CAWSPPPGLAGGPSEQYF.

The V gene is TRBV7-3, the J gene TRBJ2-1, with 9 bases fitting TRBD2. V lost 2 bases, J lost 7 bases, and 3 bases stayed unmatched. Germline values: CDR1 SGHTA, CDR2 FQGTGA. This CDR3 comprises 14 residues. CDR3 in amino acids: CASSLGSGGNEQFF. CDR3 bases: TGTGCCAGCAGCTTAGGTAGCGGGGGAAATGAGCAGTTCTTC.

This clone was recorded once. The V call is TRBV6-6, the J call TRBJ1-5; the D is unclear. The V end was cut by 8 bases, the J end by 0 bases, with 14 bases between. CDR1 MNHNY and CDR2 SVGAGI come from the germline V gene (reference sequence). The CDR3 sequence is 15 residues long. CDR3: CASDLGVTSNQPQHF. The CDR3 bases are TGTGCCAGCGATTTGGGTGTCACTAGCAATCAGCCCCAGCATTTT.